This is a list of T cell receptor beta chains from one sample in a study of T cell responses to AZD1222 COVID-19 vaccine. TCRdb keeps only in-frame clones here, not all; method: immunoSEQ multiplex PCR. The sample carries fewer than 100,000 clones, approximately 88% recorded once. Sequences were derived from peripheral blood, sampled 28 days after the second AZD1222 dose. These receptors came from an adult who received the AZD1222 COVID-19 vaccine. CDR3s include the opening cysteine and the closing phenylalanine or tryptophan. The order of the fields is V gene, clone size, J gene, D gene, CDR3 protein, CDR3 DNA. A D gene is named only where the DNA matches it firmly. Clone size appears in some rows only: once, few, many, or a class for an expanded clone.

V: TRBV7-2; size: .; J: TRBJ2-1; D: .; CDR3: CASSLRTPKSEQFF; DNA: TGTGCCAGCAGCTTGCGGACTCCCAAGAGTGAGCAGTTCTTC
V: TRBV11-2; size: .; J: TRBJ2-7; D: TRBD1; CDR3: CASSLEGFGTGTSYEQYF; DNA: TGTGCCAGCAGCTTAGAGGGGTTCGGGACAGGGACCTCCTACGAGCAGTACTTC
V: TRBV7-6; size: few; J: TRBJ2-7; D: TRBD2; CDR3: CASSLPSGGLDEQYF; DNA: TGTGCCAGCAGCTTGCCTAGCGGGGGACTGGACGAGCAGTACTTC
V: TRBV19; size: .; J: TRBJ1-1; D: .; CDR3: CASTQQPNTEAFF; DNA: TGTGCCAGTACTCAACAACCGAACACTGAAGCTTTCTTT
V: TRBV19; size: .; J: TRBJ1-6; D: .; CDR3: CASSIARGNSPLHF; DNA: TGTGCCAGTAGTATAGCACGGGGGAATTCACCCCTCCACTTT
V: TRBV18; size: .; J: TRBJ1-1; D: .; CDR3: CASSPQREGTEAFF; DNA: TGTGCCAGCTCACCTCAGAGGGAAGGCACTGAAGCTTTCTTT
V: TRBV5-4; size: few; J: TRBJ2-3; D: .; CDR3: CASSLGAGVSTDTQYF; DNA: TGTGCCAGCAGCTTGGGGGCAGGGGTAAGCACAGATACGCAGTATTTT
V: TRBV11-2; size: .; J: TRBJ1-6; D: .; CDR3: CASSLRGEGSYNSPLHF; DNA: TGTGCCAGCAGCCTCCGGGGGGAAGGGTCCTATAATTCACCCCTCCACTTT
V: TRBV7-9; size: .; J: TRBJ2-7; D: .; CDR3: CASSLNEGRNEQYF; DNA: TGTGCCAGCAGCTTAAATGAGGGGCGAAACGAGCAGTACTTC
V: TRBV5-1; size: .; J: TRBJ2-3; D: TRBD2; CDR3: CASSSGTSLDTQYF; DNA: TGCGCCAGCAGCTCCGGGACTAGCTTAGATACGCAGTATTTT
V: TRBV24-1; size: .; J: TRBJ2-5; D: .; CDR3: CATEDQGQETQYF; DNA: TGTGCCACCGAAGACCAGGGGCAAGAGACCCAGTACTTC
V: TRBV6-5; size: .; J: TRBJ2-7; D: TRBD1; CDR3: CASVTGDSYEQYF; DNA: TGTGCCAGTGTGACAGGGGACTCCTACGAGCAGTACTTC
V: TRBV9; size: few; J: TRBJ2-1; D: TRBD2; CDR3: CASSASGGASENEQFF; DNA: TGTGCCAGCAGCGCTAGCGGGGGGGCCTCGGAGAATGAGCAGTTCTTC
V: TRBV6-4; size: .; J: TRBJ2-1; D: .; CDR3: CASSDTDGSYNEQFF; DNA: TGTGCCAGCAGTGACACGGATGGCTCCTACAATGAGCAGTTCTTC
V: TRBV7-2; size: .; J: TRBJ1-2; D: .; CDR3: CASSLHTSDGYTF; DNA: TGTGCCAGCAGCTTACACACCTCGGACGGCTACACCTTC
V: TRBV3-1/TRBV3-2; size: .; J: TRBJ2-7; D: .; CDR3: CASSQGTRYEQYF; DNA: TGTGCCAGCAGCCAGGGGACACGCTACGAGCAGTACTTC
V: TRBV5-4; size: .; J: TRBJ2-1; D: TRBD2; CDR3: CASSVMVGGFYNEQFF; DNA: TGTGCCAGCAGCGTAATGGTCGGGGGGTTCTACAATGAGCAGTTCTTC
V: TRBV24-1; size: .; J: TRBJ2-7; D: .; CDR3: CATSDPGNPEQYF; DNA: TGTGCCACCAGTGACCCCGGGAATCCCGAGCAGTACTTC
V: TRBV6-2/TRBV6-3; size: .; J: TRBJ2-1; D: TRBD2; CDR3: CASSSWTSGVVAYNEQFF; DNA: TGTGCCAGCAGTTCCTGGACTAGCGGGGTGGTGGCCTACAATGAGCAGTTCTTC
V: TRBV19; size: .; J: TRBJ1-1; D: TRBD1; CDR3: CASSIRQGGTAFF; DNA: TGTGCCAGTAGTATCCGACAGGGAGGGACGGCTTTCTTT
V: TRBV9; size: .; J: TRBJ1-1; D: .; CDR3: CASSGTDEAFF; DNA: TGTGCCAGCAGCGGGACGGATGAAGCTTTCTTT
V: TRBV6-5; size: once; J: TRBJ1-1; D: TRBD1; CDR3: CASSYSNRGTEAFF; DNA: TGTGCCAGCAGTTACTCGAACAGGGGGACTGAAGCTTTCTTT
V: TRBV5-4; size: .; J: TRBJ2-5; D: TRBD2; CDR3: CASSSGGAPETQYF; DNA: TGTGCCAGCAGCTCCGGGGGGGCCCCAGAGACCCAGTACTTC
V: TRBV4-3; size: .; J: TRBJ1-6; D: .; CDR3: CASGPSSYNSPLHF; DNA: TGCGCCAGCGGGCCGAGCTCCTATAATTCACCCCTCCACTTT
V: TRBV3-1/TRBV3-2; size: .; J: TRBJ2-2; D: .; CDR3: CASSPRDLTGELFF; DNA: TGTGCCAGCAGCCCCCGGGACCTCACCGGGGAGCTGTTTTTT
V: TRBV18; size: .; J: TRBJ2-7; D: .; CDR3: CASSPPRESGEQYF; DNA: TGTGCCAGCTCACCACCCAGGGAGAGTGGCGAGCAGTACTTC
V: TRBV9; size: few; J: TRBJ2-7; D: TRBD1; CDR3: CASSVAPQGYLYEQYF; DNA: TGTGCCAGCAGCGTAGCCCCACAGGGGTACCTTTACGAGCAGTACTTC
V: TRBV7-3; size: .; J: TRBJ2-3; D: TRBD2; CDR3: CASSPASGGPWGTDTQYF; DNA: TGTGCCAGCAGCCCAGCTAGCGGGGGGCCCTGGGGCACAGATACGCAGTATTTT
V: TRBV7-9; size: .; J: TRBJ2-1; D: .; CDR3: CASSPPVSGVQFF; DNA: TGTGCCAGCAGCCCCCCCGTGTCGGGGGTGCAGTTCTTC
V: TRBV14; size: .; J: TRBJ2-7; D: TRBD1; CDR3: CASSQDMRQGSYEQYF; DNA: TGTGCCAGCAGTCAAGATATGCGACAGGGCTCCTACGAGCAGTACTTC
V: TRBV6-2/TRBV6-3; size: .; J: TRBJ2-5; D: TRBD2; CDR3: CASSLAGGRETQYF; DNA: TGTGCCAGCAGTTTAGCGGGGGGCAGGGAGACCCAGTACTTC
V: TRBV24-1; size: .; J: TRBJ2-1; D: .; CDR3: CATSDDGYNEQFF; DNA: TGTGCCACCAGTGATGACGGTTACAATGAGCAGTTCTTC
V: TRBV5-5; size: .; J: TRBJ2-7; D: .; CDR3: CASSQRLQGYSYEQYF; DNA: TGTGCCAGCAGCCAAAGGTTACAGGGCTACTCCTACGAGCAGTACTTC
V: TRBV18; size: .; J: TRBJ1-2; D: .; CDR3: CASSPNAERNYGYTF; DNA: TGTGCCAGCTCACCTAATGCAGAACGTAACTATGGCTACACCTTC
V: TRBV3-1/TRBV3-2; size: .; J: TRBJ2-7; D: TRBD1; CDR3: CASSRNPGQGVGEQYF; DNA: TGTGCCAGCAGCCGCAACCCCGGACAGGGGGTTGGGGAGCAGTACTTC
V: TRBV5-1; size: .; J: TRBJ1-6; D: .; CDR3: CASSFRDGPNSPLHF; DNA: TGCGCCAGCAGCTTCCGGGACGGACCGAATTCACCCCTCCACTTT
V: TRBV2; size: .; J: TRBJ2-5; D: TRBD1; CDR3: CASMTPQGAETQYF; DNA: TGTGCCAGCATGACCCCCCAGGGGGCAGAGACCCAGTACTTC
V: TRBV7-2; size: few; J: TRBJ2-1; D: .; CDR3: CASSLVAGNEQFF; DNA: TGTGCCAGCAGCTTAGTGGCGGGGAATGAGCAGTTCTTC
V: TRBV24-1; size: .; J: TRBJ2-2; D: .; CDR3: CATSDFRQPNTGELFF; DNA: TGTGCCACCAGTGATTTCAGACAGCCAAACACCGGGGAGCTGTTTTTT
V: TRBV5-1; size: .; J: TRBJ2-5; D: .; CDR3: CASSSSGAAWGETQYF; DNA: TGCGCCAGCAGCTCTTCAGGGGCCGCCTGGGGAGAGACCCAGTACTTC
V: TRBV21-1; size: .; J: TRBJ1-1; D: .; CDR3: CANPGGTEAFF; DNA: TGTGCCAACCCGGGGGGCACTGAAGCTTTCTTT
V: TRBV28; size: few; J: TRBJ1-1; D: .; CDR3: CASSGPHLGTEAFF; DNA: TGTGCCAGCTCCGGGCCACATTTGGGGACTGAAGCTTTCTTT
V: TRBV7-3; size: .; J: TRBJ2-5; D: TRBD2; CDR3: CASSPQSTSGGETQYF; DNA: TGTGCCAGCAGCCCACAGTCGACTAGCGGGGGAGAGACCCAGTACTTC
V: TRBV2; size: .; J: TRBJ1-2; D: .; CDR3: CASSGRGGIEGGYTF; DNA: TGTGCCAGCAGTGGACGCGGTGGGATAGAAGGAGGCTACACCTTC
V: TRBV5-1; size: .; J: TRBJ2-7; D: .; CDR3: CASSLSQGSLYEQYF; DNA: TGCGCCAGCAGCTTGTCTCAGGGGTCACTCTACGAGCAGTACTTC
V: TRBV7-2; size: .; J: TRBJ1-2; D: .; CDR3: CASALAEGGGYTF; DNA: TGTGCCAGCGCCCTAGCGGAGGGTGGCGGCTACACCTTC